The sample holds many counts of the clone carrying this TCR beta chain. This specimen belongs to a study of neurological immune-mediated disorders. TCRdb itself ran the 5' RACE reads through MiXCR, one entry per CDR3 protein. The repertoire holds under 80,000 distinct CDR3 sequences, with 3.9% as singletons. Material: PBMCs. This receptor was identified in a man aged 25 to 40 with multiple sclerosis.

This CDR3 is CASSPITEGGEQYF. The CDR3 nucleotides are TGCGCCAGCAGCCCAATTACCGAGGGGGGCGAGCAGTACTTC. The chain is built from TRBV5-1 and TRBJ2-7; D possibly uses TRBD1 or TRBD2 (6 bases each). Germline V gene data show CDR1 as SGHRS and CDR2 as YFSETQ. CDR3 length: 14 amino acids. The V end lost 4 bases, the J end lost 6 bases, and 17 bases lay between the germline ends.